Below, 14 T cell receptor beta chains from the same sample are listed, as sequenced in a study of early T cells in non-severe SARS-CoV-2 infection. TCRdb reanalysed the 5' RACE reads using MiXCR and keeps one entry per CDR3 protein. The sample lists 35,000 to 50,000 distinct CDR3 sequences, 5.5% to 6.5% occurring once. Sequenced input: whole blood. All receptors derive from an adult who was a healthcare worker with PCR-confirmed SARS-CoV-2 infection or an uninfected control (not recorded which).

The table lists this clonotype with many counts. The V call is TRBV11-3, the J call TRBJ2-1; 11 positions agree with TRBD2. The CDR3 consists of 16 residues. Per the germline V gene, CDR1 is SGHNT and CDR2 is YENEEA. J lost 3 bases, V lost 5 bases, and 6 bases had no gene match. This CDR3 reads CASSPLAGGHYNEQFF. The CDR3 DNA follows: TGTGCCAGCAGCCCCTTAGCGGGGGGGCACTACAATGAGCAGTTCTTC.

As to this clonotype: This clone may be a read error of a much larger clone one base away. The CDR3 here is CASSYSTEGRSTDTQYF. The CDR3 DNA reads TGTGCCAGCAGTTACTCGACAGAGGGACGCAGCACAGATACGCAGTATTTT. The chain employs TRBV6-5 and TRBJ2-3; TRBD1 or TRBD2 may be the D gene (5 bases each). The CDR3 runs to 17 residues. V dropped 0 bases and J dropped 0 bases, with 13 bases sitting between them. Looked up from germline, CDR1 is MNHEY and CDR2 is SVGAGI.

This clonotype was observed many times. The rearrangement links TRBV6-1 to TRBJ1-2; 10 nucleotides agree with TRBD1. After removal of 6 bases from V and 3 bases from J, the junction contained 19 bases not matched to a gene. Germline CDR1 reads MNHNS; CDR2 reads SASEGT. The CDR3 contains 19 residues. The CDR3 region is CASSPPVRTGGTPYYGYTF. Written as DNA, the CDR3 is TGTGCCAGCAGCCCTCCGGTCCGGACAGGGGGAACCCCCTACTATGGCTACACCTTC.

The CDR3 bases are TGTGCCAGCAGTTTACTCAATGAGCAGTTCTTC. Encoded protein: CASSLLNEQFF. The chain is built from TRBV12-3 or TRBV12-4 and TRBJ2-1; D is undetermined. V lost 2 bases and J 6 bases, leaving 2 bases between the germline ends. The CDR3 sequence is 11 residues long.

In its sample, this clonotype was seen many times. The V and J genes are TRBV25-1 and TRBJ1-5, with D unclear. Germline V gives CDR1 MGHDK, CDR2 SYGVNS. Trimming stripped 6 bases from V and 9 bases from J, with 12 bases between. CDR3 size: 12 residues. Written as DNA, the CDR3 is TGTGCCAGCAGCAGTGAAATGGGGCCCCAGCATTTT. Translation gives CASSSEMGPQHF.

The chain uses TRBV20-1 and TRBJ1-6, with D unclear. Germline V gene lookup returns CDR1 DFQATT and CDR2 SNEGSKA (reference sequence). The CDR3 is 13 amino acids. V lost 0 bases, J lost 3 bases, and 3 bases lay in between. As DNA, the CDR3 is TGCAGTGCTAGAGACGGCTATAATTCACCCCTCCACTTT. This sequence encodes CSARDGYNSPLHF.

This clonotype appeared a few times. This rearrangement joins TRBV28 to TRBJ1-1; 7 nucleotides agree with TRBD1. From germline, CDR1 is MDHEN and CDR2 SYDVKM. V was clipped by 3 bases and J by 5 bases; unmatched bases: 6. The CDR3 sequence is 14 residues long. The CDR3 coding sequence is TGTGCCAGCAGTTTCAGGGGGACCGTTACTGAAGCTTTCTTT. The encoded protein is CASSFRGTVTEAFF.

This clonotype was seen at least ten times. The chain joins TRBV9 to TRBJ2-7; D possibly corresponds to TRBD1 (6 bases). The germline CDR1 and CDR2 sequences are SGDLS and YYNGEE. With 0 bases removed from V and 1 base from J, the gap between germline ends came to 8 bases. The CDR3 totals 14 residues. The CDR3 nucleotides read TGTGCCAGCAGCGTAGTAGGGACATCCTACGAGCAGTACTTC. Protein sequence: CASSVVGTSYEQYF.

The sample holds many counts of this clonotype. CDR3 sequence (DNA): TGTGCCAGCGGCCGACAGGGTAATGAGCAGTTCTTC. Translated: CASGRQGNEQFF. The chain employs TRBV12-3 or TRBV12-4 and TRBJ2-1, with 7 bases aligning to TRBD1. After removal of 8 bases from V and 7 bases from J, the junction contained 5 bases not matched to a gene. The CDR3 has 12 residues.

In its sample, this clonotype was seen many times. V is TRBV2 and J is TRBJ2-3, with D perhaps matching TRBD1 or TRBD2 (5 bases each). The CDR3 is 13 amino acids. V was trimmed by 7 bases and J by 6 bases, leaving 14 bases between them. Germline V lookup: CDR1 SNHLY, CDR2 FYNNEI. The CDR3 DNA sequence: TGTGCCAGCACTCAAGGGTGGGGGGATACGCAGTATTTT. Protein: CASTQGWGDTQYF. Based on the CDR3 plus reference TRBV2 and TRBJ2-3, the full variable domain is EPEVTQTPSHQVTQMGQEVILRCVPISNHLYFYWYRQILGQKVEFLVSFYNNEISEKSEIFDDQFSVERPDGSNFTLKIRSTKLEDSAMYFCASTQGWGDTQYFGPGTRLTVL.

This clonotype was recorded many times. The V and J genes are TRBV12-3 or TRBV12-4 and TRBJ2-7; 14 bases match TRBD2. The CDR3 consists of 16 residues. V shed 5 bases, J shed 3 bases, and the junction held 6 bases outside the gene matches. The CDR3 bases are TGTGCCAGCAGTCCCGGGACTAGCGGGGGATTCTACGAGCAGTACTTC. Amino acid sequence: CASSPGTSGGFYEQYF.

This clonotype was recorded many times. The genes are TRBV11-2 and TRBJ2-1; 9 bases match TRBD2. CDR1 and CDR2 from the germline V gene are SGHAT and FQNNGV. J was trimmed by 4 bases and V by 8 bases; bases with no gene match: 9. The CDR3 consists of 15 residues. DNA for the CDR3: TGTGCCAGCGGGGGCTCTAGCGGGGAATACAATGAGCAGTTCTTC. It is translated as CASGGSSGEYNEQFF.

The rearrangement links TRBV10-2 to TRBJ1-4; TRBD1 matches at 10 bases. The germline gives CDR1 WSHSY, CDR2 SAAADI. The CDR3 is made up of 14 amino acids. With 5 bases clipped from V and 7 bases from J, the junction kept 4 bases outside the gene matches. CDR3 region: CASSLTGGGEKLFF. In nucleotides, the CDR3 is TGCGCCAGCAGTTTGACAGGGGGCGGTGAAAAACTGTTTTTT.

The rearrangement uses TRBV7-9 and TRBJ1-1; D gene unclear. In germline, CDR1 is SEHNR, CDR2 FQNEAQ (reference sequence). V was trimmed by 0 bases and J by 0 bases, leaving 2 bases between them. The CDR3 loop spans 13 amino acids. CDR3 in amino acids: CASSLALNTEAFF. CDR3 sequence (DNA): TGTGCCAGCAGCTTAGCCCTGAACACTGAAGCTTTCTTT.